The text below deals with one T cell receptor beta chain. Its antigen is still unknown. With no exception, relapse followed autologous stem cell transplantation in all patients, and brentuximab vedotin exposure varied. This entry belongs to a study of PD-1 blockade in classical Hodgkin lymphoma. Assay used: immunoSEQ multiplex PCR; TCRdb lists only in-frame clones, some missing. The sample has 35,000 to 45,000 clones; over 70% are singletons. General study findings and limits: Complete responders started with a diversity level that resembled newly diagnosed patients at baseline.

This CDR3 contains 14 residues. V lost 5 bases to trimming and J lost 8 bases, with 16 bases between them. Germline V lookup: CDR1 LNHDA, CDR2 SQIVND (reference sequence). This TCR derives from a human donor with classical Hodgkin lymphoma. Sequencing was performed on peripheral blood mononuclear cells (PBMCs), taken at baseline. The chain carries TRBV19 and TRBJ2-1; perhaps TRBD1 as D (5 bases). CDR3 protein: CASSLIPRGYEQFF. The CDR3 DNA is TGTGCCAGTAGTCTTATACCTAGGGGCTATGAGCAGTTCTTC.